The table lists the clone carrying this T cell receptor (beta chain) with a count of one. The target antigen is unknown. Methotrexate plus calcineurin inhibitor accompanied controls' myeloablative marrow transplants; sampling was 1 year later. The sample originates from a study of T cells after posttransplantation cyclophosphamide. TCRdb's table, derived via immunoSEQ multiplex PCR, lists solely in-frame clones and lacks some. The table shows approximately 16,000 clones, with around nine tenths occurring only once. Germline CDR1 and CDR2: SQVTM and ANQGSEA. The CDR3 runs to 16 residues. Unmatched junction bases numbered 12, after V lost 1 base and J lost 6 bases. Study-level points and caveats: Later blood repertoires were often dominated by clones from the donor CD8+ memory compartment. TRB clonality was highly associated with recipient CMV seropositivity and reactivation. Blood and skin or GI T cell repertoires showed limited TRB overlap.

The material was PBMCs, obtained after an allogeneic stem cell transplant with a calcineurin inhibitor and methotrexate. The TCR originated in a male patient in his forties or fifties who received an allogeneic stem cell transplant from an unrelated donor, was CMV-positive, and had chronic GVHD only. Some T cells may originate from the graft donor. V and J are TRBV29-1 and TRBJ2-4; 7 positions match TRBD2. In DNA form, the CDR3 reads TGCAGCGTTGAAGGCGGGAGTAATTCTATGGGAAACATTCAGTACTTC. It encodes CSVEGGSNSMGNIQYF.